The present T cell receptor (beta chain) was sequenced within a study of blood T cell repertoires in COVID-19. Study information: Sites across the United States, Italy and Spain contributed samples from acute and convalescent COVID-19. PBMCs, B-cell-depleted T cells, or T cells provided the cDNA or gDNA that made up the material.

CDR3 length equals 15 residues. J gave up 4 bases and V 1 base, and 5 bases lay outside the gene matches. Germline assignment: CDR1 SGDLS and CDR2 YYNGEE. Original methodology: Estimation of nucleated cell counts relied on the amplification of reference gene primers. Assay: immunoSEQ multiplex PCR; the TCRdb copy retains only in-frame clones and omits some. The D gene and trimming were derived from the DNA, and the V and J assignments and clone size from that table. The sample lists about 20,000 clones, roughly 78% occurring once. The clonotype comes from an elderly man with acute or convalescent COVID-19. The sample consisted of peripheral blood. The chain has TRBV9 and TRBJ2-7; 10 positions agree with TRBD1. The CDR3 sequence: CASSVRDRGAYEQYF. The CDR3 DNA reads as TGTGCCAGCAGCGTACGGGACAGGGGAGCATACGAGCAGTACTTC.